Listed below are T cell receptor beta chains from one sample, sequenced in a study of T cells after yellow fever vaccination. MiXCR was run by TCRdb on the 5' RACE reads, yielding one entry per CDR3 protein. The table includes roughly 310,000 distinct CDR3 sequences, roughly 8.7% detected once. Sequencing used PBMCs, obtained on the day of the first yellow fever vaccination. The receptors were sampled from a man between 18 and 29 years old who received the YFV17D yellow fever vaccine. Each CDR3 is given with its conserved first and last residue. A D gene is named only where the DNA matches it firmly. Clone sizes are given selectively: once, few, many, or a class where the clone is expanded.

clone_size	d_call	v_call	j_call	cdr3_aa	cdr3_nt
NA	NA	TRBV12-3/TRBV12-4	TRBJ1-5	CASSPPGTFNQPQHF	TGTGCCAGCAGTCCCCCCGGGACCTTCAATCAGCCCCAGCATTTT
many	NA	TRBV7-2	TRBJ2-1	CASSSDGGFYNEQFF	TGTGCCAGCAGCTCGGACGGAGGATTTTACAATGAGCAGTTCTTC
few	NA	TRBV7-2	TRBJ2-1	CASSLRTGEGFRNEQFF	TGTGCCAGCAGCCTCCGGACGGGTGAGGGGTTTAGGAATGAGCAGTTCTTC
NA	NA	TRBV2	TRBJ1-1	CASTGETNTEAFF	TGTGCCAGCACGGGAGAAACGAACACTGAAGCTTTCTTT
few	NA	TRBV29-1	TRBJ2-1	CSADTYSYNEQFF	TGCAGCGCTGACACCTACTCCTACAATGAGCAGTTCTTC
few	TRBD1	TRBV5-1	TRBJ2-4	CASCPGTGLAKNIQYF	TGCGCCAGCTGTCCCGGGACAGGTCTAGCCAAAAACATTCAGTACTTC
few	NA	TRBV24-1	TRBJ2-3	CATSDLQEGTDTQYF	TGTGCCACCAGTGATTTGCAGGAGGGAACAGATACGCAGTATTTT
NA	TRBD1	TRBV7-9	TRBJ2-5	CASRSDRAAGTQYF	TGTGCCAGCAGATCGGACAGGGCGGCAGGGACCCAGTACTTC
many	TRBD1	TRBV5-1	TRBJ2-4	CASSSSGTGIDIQYF	TGCGCCAGCAGCTCCTCCGGGACAGGAATCGACATTCAGTACTTC
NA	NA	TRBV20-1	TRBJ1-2	CSASTDYGYTF	TGCAGTGCTAGCACGGACTATGGCTACACCTTC
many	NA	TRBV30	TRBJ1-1	CAWSYAENTEAFF	TGTGCCTGGAGTTACGCGGAAAACACTGAAGCTTTCTTT
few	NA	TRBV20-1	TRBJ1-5	CSATEGHQNQPQHF	TGCAGTGCGACCGAGGGACACCAGAATCAGCCCCAGCATTTT
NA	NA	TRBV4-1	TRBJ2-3	CASSRFLVGATDTQYF	TGCGCCAGCAGCCGGTTCTTGGTCGGGGCCACAGATACGCAGTATTTT
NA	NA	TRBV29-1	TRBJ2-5	CSVETPTAEQETQYF	TGCAGCGTTGAAACCCCTACGGCGGAGCAAGAGACCCAGTACTTC
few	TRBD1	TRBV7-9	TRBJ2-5	CASSLISATGRETQYF	TGTGCCAGCAGCCTCATCTCCGCGACAGGGCGGGAGACCCAGTACTTC
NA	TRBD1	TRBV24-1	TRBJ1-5	CATSPTGTLNQPQHF	TGTGCCACCAGCCCGACAGGGACCCTCAATCAGCCCCAGCATTTT
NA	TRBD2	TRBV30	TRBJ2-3	CAWSGALGGGTQYF	TGTGCCTGGAGTGGGGCTCTCGGCGGGGGTACGCAGTATTTT
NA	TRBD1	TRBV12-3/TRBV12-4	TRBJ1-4	CASSLDRATGKLFF	TGTGCCAGCAGCCTCGACAGGGCCACGGGAAAACTGTTTTTT
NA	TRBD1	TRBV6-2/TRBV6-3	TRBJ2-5	CASRPDRGYQETQYF	TGTGCCAGCAGACCGGACAGGGGGTACCAAGAGACCCAGTACTTC